This entry concerns a single T cell receptor beta chain. Each of the donors had 8 to 10 milliliters of peripheral blood drawn into EDTA-treated Vacutainer tubes. Each sample yielded at least 6 million isolated PBMCs. PCR was performed a second time for roughly 7 to 11 cycles using a sample-barcoded 5' primer and a J-beta primer mix. Using its own MiXCR run on the 5' RACE reads, TCRdb lists one record per CDR3 protein. The data show roughly 700,000 distinct CDR3 sequences, about half seen once. The germline V gene encodes CDR1 DFQATT and CDR2 SNEGSKA (reference sequence). The CDR3 consists of 14 residues. V lost 6 bases to trimming and J lost 4 bases; unmatched junction nucleotides: 7. This sample was included in a study of blood T cells in healthy people across ages.

The V gene is TRBV20-1, the J gene TRBJ2-1, with 9 positions matching TRBD1. The sequence derives from a woman in her sixties or seventies in good health. The sequencing input was blood. The CDR3 sequence is CSAPPGTGYNEQFF. CDR3 in DNA: TGCAGTGCACCTCCCGGGACAGGGTACAATGAGCAGTTCTTC.